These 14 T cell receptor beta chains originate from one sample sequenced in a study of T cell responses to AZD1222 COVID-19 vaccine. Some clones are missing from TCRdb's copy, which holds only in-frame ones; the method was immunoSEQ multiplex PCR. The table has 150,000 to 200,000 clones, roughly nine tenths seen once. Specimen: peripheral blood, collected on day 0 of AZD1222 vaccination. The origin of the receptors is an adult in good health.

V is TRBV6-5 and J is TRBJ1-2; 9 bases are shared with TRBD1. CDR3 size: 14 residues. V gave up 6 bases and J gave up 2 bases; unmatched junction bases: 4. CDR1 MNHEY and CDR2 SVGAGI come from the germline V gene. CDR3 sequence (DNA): TGTGCCAGCAGGACCGGGACAGGGAACTATGGCTACACCTTC. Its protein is CASRTGTGNYGYTF.

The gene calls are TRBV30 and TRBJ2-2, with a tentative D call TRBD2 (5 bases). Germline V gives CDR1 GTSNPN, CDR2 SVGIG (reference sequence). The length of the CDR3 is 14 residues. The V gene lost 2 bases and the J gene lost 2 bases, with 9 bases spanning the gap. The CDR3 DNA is TGTGCCTGGAGTCGAGGGCCCAACACCGGGGAGCTGTTTTTT. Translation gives CAWSRGPNTGELFF.

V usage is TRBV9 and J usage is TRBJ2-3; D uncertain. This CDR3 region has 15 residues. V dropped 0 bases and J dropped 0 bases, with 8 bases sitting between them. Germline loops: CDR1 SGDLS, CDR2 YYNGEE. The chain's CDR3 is CASSVVPSSTDTQYF. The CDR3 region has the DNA TGTGCCAGCAGCGTAGTCCCCTCCAGCACAGATACGCAGTATTTT.

The CDR3 region has the DNA TGTGCCAGCAGCCTAGATACCCACAATTCACCCCTCCACTTT. Amino acid sequence: CASSLDTHNSPLHF. This chain joins TRBV3-1 (or the pseudogene TRBV3-2) and TRBJ1-6, with D hard to call. Trimming left V 4 bases short and J 7 bases short, with 11 bases between. The CDR3 length is 14 residues. CDR1 LGHDT and CDR2 YNNKEL come from the germline V gene (reference sequence).

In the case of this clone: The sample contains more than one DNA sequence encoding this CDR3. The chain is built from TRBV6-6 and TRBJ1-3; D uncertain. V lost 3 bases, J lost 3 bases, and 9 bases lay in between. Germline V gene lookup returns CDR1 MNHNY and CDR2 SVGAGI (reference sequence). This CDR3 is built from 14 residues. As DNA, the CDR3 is TGTGCCAGCAGTTATGCGGGCAGTGGAAACACCATATATTTT. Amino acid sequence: CASSYAGSGNTIYF.

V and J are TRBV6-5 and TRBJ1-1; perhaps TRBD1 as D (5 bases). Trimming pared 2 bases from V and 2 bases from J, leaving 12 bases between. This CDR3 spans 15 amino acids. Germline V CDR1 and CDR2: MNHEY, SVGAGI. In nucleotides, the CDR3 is TGTGCCAGCAGTTACGTGCGGGGGGGAAACACTGAAGCTTTCTTT. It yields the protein CASSYVRGGNTEAFF.

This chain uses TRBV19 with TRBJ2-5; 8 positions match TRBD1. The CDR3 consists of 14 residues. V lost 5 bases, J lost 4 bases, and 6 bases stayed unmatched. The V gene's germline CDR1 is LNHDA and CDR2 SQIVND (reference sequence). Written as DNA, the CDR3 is TGTGCCAGTAGTCCACAGGGGGGACGAGAGACCCAGTACTTC. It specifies CASSPQGGRETQYF.

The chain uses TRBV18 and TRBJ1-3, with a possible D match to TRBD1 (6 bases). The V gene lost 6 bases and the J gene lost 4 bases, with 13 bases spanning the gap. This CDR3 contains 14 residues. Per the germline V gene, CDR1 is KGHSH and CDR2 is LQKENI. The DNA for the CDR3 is TGTGCCAGCTCCCTACAGGGACCCGGAAACACCATATATTTT. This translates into CASSLQGPGNTIYF.

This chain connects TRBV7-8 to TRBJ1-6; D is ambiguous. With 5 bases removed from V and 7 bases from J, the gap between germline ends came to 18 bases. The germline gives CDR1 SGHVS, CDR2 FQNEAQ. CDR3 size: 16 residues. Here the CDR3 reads CASSRVVGDSNSPLHF. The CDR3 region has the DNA TGTGCCAGCAGCCGAGTGGTCGGGGATAGCAATTCACCCCTCCACTTT. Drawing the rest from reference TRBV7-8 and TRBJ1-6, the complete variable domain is GAGVSQSPRYKVAKRGQDVALRCDPISGHVSLFWYQQALGQGPEFLTYFQNEAQLDKSGLPSDRFFAERPEGSVSTLKIQRTQQEDSAVYLCASSRVVGDSNSPLHFGNGTRLTVT.

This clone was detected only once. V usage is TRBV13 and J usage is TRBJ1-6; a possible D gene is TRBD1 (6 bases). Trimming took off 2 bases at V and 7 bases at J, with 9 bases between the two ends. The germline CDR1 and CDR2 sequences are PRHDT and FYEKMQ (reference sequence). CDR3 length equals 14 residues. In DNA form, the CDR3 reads TGTGCCAGCAGCTTAAGGACAGAGAATTCACCCCTCCACTTT. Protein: CASSLRTENSPLHF.

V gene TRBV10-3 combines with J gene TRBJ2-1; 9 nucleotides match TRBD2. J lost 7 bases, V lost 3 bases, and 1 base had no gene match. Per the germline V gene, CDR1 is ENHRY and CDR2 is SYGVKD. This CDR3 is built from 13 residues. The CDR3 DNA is TGTGCCATCAGTGAAGGACTAGCGAATGAGCAGTTCTTC. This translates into CAISEGLANEQFF.

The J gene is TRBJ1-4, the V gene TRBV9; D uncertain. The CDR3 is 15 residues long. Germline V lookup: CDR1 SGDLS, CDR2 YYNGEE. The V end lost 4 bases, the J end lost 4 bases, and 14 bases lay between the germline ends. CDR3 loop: CASSRIGVGNEKLFF. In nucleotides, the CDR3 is TGTGCCAGCAGCCGCATCGGGGTGGGTAATGAAAAACTGTTTTTT.

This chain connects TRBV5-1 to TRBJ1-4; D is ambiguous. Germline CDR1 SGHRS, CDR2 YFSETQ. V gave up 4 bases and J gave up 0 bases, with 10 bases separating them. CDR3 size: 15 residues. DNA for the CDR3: TGCGCCAGCAGCCCCTACACTTCAACTAATGAAAAACTGTTTTTT. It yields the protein CASSPYTSTNEKLFF.

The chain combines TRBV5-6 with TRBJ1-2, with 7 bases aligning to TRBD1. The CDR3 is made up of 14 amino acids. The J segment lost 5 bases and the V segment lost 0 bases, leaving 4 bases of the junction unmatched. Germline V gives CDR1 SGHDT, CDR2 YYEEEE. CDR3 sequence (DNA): TGTGCCAGCAGCTTGGACAGGGGCGGGTATGGCTACACCTTC. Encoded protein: CASSLDRGGYGYTF.